A selection of T cell receptor beta chains follows, all from one sample in a study of blood T cell repertoires in COVID-19. Sequencing used immunoSEQ multiplex PCR; TCRdb keeps in-frame clones, though not all of them. The sample has about 140,000 clones, roughly 84% seen once. Sequencing used peripheral blood. These receptors were collected from a man aged 25-45 years with COVID-19, enrolled during active disease. CDR3s include the opening cysteine and the closing phenylalanine or tryptophan. The D gene is left open where the match is weak. Clone size is given for some rows only: seen once, a few or many times, or a class if the clone is expanded.

CDR3 length | clone size | J gene | V gene | D gene | CDR3 protein | CDR3 DNA
11 | once | TRBJ1-1 | TRBV28 | NA | CASSSLGEAFF | TGTGCCAGCAGTTCCCTTGGCGAAGCTTTCTTT
14 | NA | TRBJ1-5 | TRBV24-1 | NA | CATSETANNQPQHF | TGTGCCACCAGTGAGACAGCAAACAATCAGCCCCAGCATTTT
17 | few | TRBJ2-2 | TRBV24-1 | NA | CATSASTGRENTGELFF | TGTGCCACCAGTGCCTCGACTGGCCGGGAGAACACCGGGGAGCTGTTTTTT
14 | NA | TRBJ1-1 | TRBV2 | TRBD1 | CASRSTGGGGEAFF | TGTGCCAGCAGATCGACAGGGGGAGGGGGCGAAGCTTTCTTT
13 | NA | TRBJ2-1 | TRBV30 | TRBD2 | CATGTSGSNEQFF | TGTGCGACCGGGACTAGCGGCTCCAATGAGCAGTTCTTC
16 | few | TRBJ2-3 | TRBV4-1 | TRBD2 | CASSQLLAGVTDTQYF | TGCGCCAGCAGCCAACTACTAGCGGGAGTGACAGATACGCAGTATTTT
16 | NA | TRBJ2-3 | TRBV10-3 | TRBD2 | CAISSTSGEPTDTQYF | TGTGCCATATCCTCGACTAGCGGGGAGCCCACGGATACGCAGTATTTT
14 | NA | TRBJ2-7 | TRBV30 | TRBD1 | CAWSVRQGSYEQYF | TGTGCCTGGAGTGTACGACAGGGCTCCTACGAGCAGTACTTC
13 | NA | TRBJ1-1 | TRBV28 | NA | CASSSGQNTEAFF | TGTGCCAGCAGTTCGGGACAAAACACTGAAGCTTTCTTT
17 | NA | TRBJ2-3 | TRBV14 | NA | CASSQLIGSPGADTQYF | TGTGCCAGCAGCCAACTTATCGGGAGCCCCGGCGCAGATACGCAGTATTTT
15 | NA | TRBJ2-3 | TRBV11-2 | NA | CASSLDQTSTDTQYF | TGTGCCAGCAGCTTAGATCAGACTAGCACAGATACGCAGTATTTT
14 | NA | TRBJ2-7 | TRBV27 | TRBD2 | CASRWTSGSGEQYF | TGTGCCAGCAGATGGACTAGCGGGAGCGGCGAGCAGTACTTC
15 | NA | TRBJ1-3 | TRBV4-3 | TRBD1 | CASSQDSDRADTIYF | TGCGCCAGCAGCCAAGATTCCGACAGGGCGGACACCATATATTTT
14 | NA | TRBJ1-4 | TRBV19 | NA | CASNSRTTNEKLFF | TGTGCCAGTAATTCCAGAACAACTAATGAAAAACTGTTTTTT
12 | NA | TRBJ1-4 | TRBV30 | NA | CAWMGNGEKLFF | TGTGCCTGGATGGGCAACGGTGAAAAACTGTTTTTT
14 | NA | TRBJ1-2 | TRBV27 | TRBD1 | CATRTGRLIYGYTF | TGTGCCACCAGGACAGGGAGGTTAATCTATGGCTACACCTTC
14 | NA | TRBJ1-4 | TRBV4-1 | NA | CASSLEERMRELFF | TGCGCCAGCAGCCTAGAAGAACGGATGAGGGAACTGTTTTTT
15 | NA | TRBJ2-1 | TRBV5-4 | TRBD2 | CASSLKLAVNNEQFF | TGTGCCAGCAGCTTGAAACTAGCGGTCAACAATGAGCAGTTCTTC
15 | NA | TRBJ1-1 | TRBV5-5 | TRBD1 | CASSQGQNMNTEAFF | TGTGCCAGCAGTCAGGGACAGAATATGAACACTGAAGCTTTCTTT
16 | NA | TRBJ2-3 | TRBV7-9 | TRBD2 | CASSLATSGSTDTQYF | TGTGCCAGCAGCTTAGCGACTAGCGGGAGCACAGATACGCAGTATTTT
15 | NA | TRBJ2-2 | TRBV5-4 | TRBD2 | CASSSGTSGPGELFF | TGTGCCAGCAGCTCCGGGACTAGCGGGCCCGGGGAGCTGTTTTTT
16 | NA | TRBJ2-4 | TRBV9 | TRBD2 | CASSVGGSGVKNIQYF | TGTGCCAGCAGCGTTGGGGGTAGCGGGGTAAAAAACATTCAGTACTTC
15 | NA | TRBJ2-2 | TRBV5-4 | NA | CASSLEPRNTGELFF | TGTGCCAGCAGCTTGGAACCTAGGAACACCGGGGAGCTGTTTTTT
18 | NA | TRBJ2-1 | TRBV28 | TRBD2 | CASSDRGLAGTLANEQFF | TGTGCCAGCAGTGATAGGGGACTAGCGGGAACCCTTGCGAATGAGCAGTTCTTC
15 | NA | TRBJ1-6 | TRBV6-1 | TRBD1 | CASSEAGTDNSPLHF | TGTGCCAGCAGTGAAGCGGGGACAGATAATTCACCCCTCCACTTT
13 | few | TRBJ2-7 | TRBV19 | TRBD2 | CASSRLAGGEQYF | TGTGCCAGTAGTAGACTAGCGGGAGGCGAGCAGTACTTC
15 | NA | TRBJ2-7 | TRBV19 | TRBD2 | CASSIAGGNPYEQYF | TGTGCCAGTAGTATCGCGGGAGGGAACCCCTACGAGCAGTACTTC
14 | NA | TRBJ2-3 | TRBV11-2 | NA | CASSASGVTDTQYF | TGTGCCAGCAGCGCCTCAGGGGTCACAGATACGCAGTATTTT
13 | NA | TRBJ1-1 | TRBV19 | TRBD1 | CASSRQGITEAFF | TGTGCCAGTAGTAGACAGGGAATCACTGAAGCTTTCTTT
18 | NA | TRBJ2-3 | TRBV5-1 | TRBD2 | CASSSLAGWLADTDTQYF | TGCGCCAGCAGCTCCCTCGCGGGTTGGCTAGCGGACACAGATACGCAGTATTTT
14 | NA | TRBJ2-5 | TRBV5-1 | TRBD2 | CASSFSGMQETQYF | TGCGCCAGCAGCTTTAGCGGGATGCAAGAGACCCAGTACTTC
15 | NA | TRBJ2-3 | TRBV7-2 | NA | CASNQSGGRGDTQYF | TGTGCCAGCAATCAGAGTGGTGGGAGAGGCGATACGCAGTATTTT
15 | NA | TRBJ2-7 | TRBV19 | TRBD1 | CASSPTGTGGPEQYF | TGTGCCAGTAGCCCCACCGGGACAGGGGGGCCTGAGCAGTACTTC
13 | NA | TRBJ1-1 | TRBV28 | TRBD1 | CASSPRQGLGAFF | TGTGCCAGCAGCCCACGACAGGGACTAGGAGCTTTCTTT
16 | NA | TRBJ2-5 | TRBV7-3 | NA | CASSAPSEYFQETQYF | TGTGCCAGCAGCGCTCCTAGCGAATACTTCCAAGAGACCCAGTACTTC
14 | NA | TRBJ1-5 | TRBV4-1 | NA | CASSQTQGNQPQHF | TGCGCCAGCAGCCAGACACAGGGCAATCAGCCCCAGCATTTT
17 | NA | TRBJ2-2 | TRBV5-4 | TRBD2 | CASSPPPSGSGTGELFF | TGTGCCAGCAGCCCCCCCCCAAGCGGGAGCGGCACCGGGGAGCTGTTTTTT
15 | NA | TRBJ2-1 | TRBV7-9 | NA | CASSPTVSLGNEQFF | TGTGCCAGCAGCCCCACAGTCTCCTTGGGCAATGAGCAGTTCTTC
13 | NA | TRBJ2-2 | TRBV6-4 | NA | CASSVSPTGELFF | TGTGCCAGCAGTGTTAGCCCCACCGGGGAGCTGTTTTTT
18 | NA | TRBJ2-5 | TRBV30 | TRBD2 | CAWSKPPYSGRTRETQYF | TGTGCCTGGAGCAAACCCCCCTATAGCGGGAGAACTCGAGAGACCCAGTACTTC
13 | NA | TRBJ2-1 | TRBV29-1 | TRBD1 | CSVDRDRGNEQFF | TGCAGCGTGGACCGGGACAGGGGGAATGAGCAGTTCTTC
15 | NA | TRBJ2-1 | TRBV6-6 | NA | CASTLDSPEYNEQFF | TGTGCCAGCACCCTCGACAGTCCTGAATACAATGAGCAGTTCTTC
15 | NA | TRBJ1-1 | TRBV18 | TRBD1 | CASSPGQGEYTEAFF | TGTGCCAGCTCGCCCGGACAGGGGGAGTACACTGAAGCTTTCTTT
15 | NA | TRBJ2-5 | TRBV7-9 | NA | CASSSRLEGKETQYF | TGTGCCAGCAGCTCCCGGCTGGAGGGGAAAGAGACCCAGTACTTC
15 | NA | TRBJ2-5 | TRBV4-1 | TRBD2 | CASSRQRERRETQYF | TGCGCCAGCAGCCGGCAGCGGGAGAGAAGGGAGACCCAGTACTTC
13 | NA | TRBJ2-2 | TRBV12-3/TRBV12-4 | NA | CASRELNTGELFF | TGTGCCTCCAGGGAATTGAACACCGGGGAGCTGTTTTTT
14 | NA | TRBJ2-3 | TRBV27 | TRBD2 | CASSPREGGDTQYF | TGTGCCAGCAGTCCCCGGGAGGGAGGAGATACGCAGTATTTT
14 | few | TRBJ1-1 | TRBV6-5 | NA | CASTALSIRTEAFF | TGTGCCAGCACCGCATTATCAATCCGGACAGAAGCTTTCTTT
16 | NA | TRBJ2-5 | TRBV25-1 | TRBD2 | CASQIGSGSYQETQYF | TGTGCCAGCCAAATTGGAAGCGGGAGCTACCAAGAGACCCAGTACTTC
15 | few | TRBJ1-5 | TRBV5-8 | NA | CASSPTRPLDQPQHF | TGTGCCAGCAGCCCTACACGTCCCCTAGATCAGCCCCAGCATTTT
13 | NA | TRBJ2-3 | TRBV2 | NA | CASTRDVTDTQYF | TGTGCCTCAACTCGGGATGTCACAGATACGCAGTATTTT
15 | NA | TRBJ2-1 | TRBV28 | TRBD2 | CASSLRASGRHEQFF | TGTGCCAGCAGTTTAAGGGCTAGCGGGAGGCATGAGCAGTTCTTC
15 | NA | TRBJ2-7 | TRBV29-1 | TRBD1 | CSVELTGTEAYEQYF | TGCAGCGTTGAATTGACCGGGACAGAAGCCTACGAGCAGTACTTC